This TCR beta chain comes out of a study of control samples from healthy donors and cancer patients. Assay: immunoSEQ multiplex PCR; the TCRdb copy retains only in-frame clones and omits some. In the table there are about 130,000 clones, roughly 89% of which are singletons. Germline CDR1 and CDR2: SGDLS and YYNGEE. The CDR3 loop spans 15 amino acids. V gave up 3 bases and J gave up 0 bases, with 7 bases separating them. This clonotype originated in a man aged 45-65 years with head and neck cancer. The chain joins TRBV9 to TRBJ1-6, with D hard to call. The sample was PBMCs. CDR3 residues: CASSAEGSYNSPLHF. DNA of the CDR3: TGTGCCAGCAGCGCGGAAGGCTCCTATAATTCACCCCTCCACTTT. The whole variable domain, remainder taken from reference TRBV9 and TRBJ1-6, is DSGVTQTPKHLITATGQRVTLRCSPRSGDLSVYWYQQSLDQGLQFLIQYYNGEERAKGNILERFSAQQFPDLHSELNLSSLELGDSALYFCASSAEGSYNSPLHFGNGTRLTVT.